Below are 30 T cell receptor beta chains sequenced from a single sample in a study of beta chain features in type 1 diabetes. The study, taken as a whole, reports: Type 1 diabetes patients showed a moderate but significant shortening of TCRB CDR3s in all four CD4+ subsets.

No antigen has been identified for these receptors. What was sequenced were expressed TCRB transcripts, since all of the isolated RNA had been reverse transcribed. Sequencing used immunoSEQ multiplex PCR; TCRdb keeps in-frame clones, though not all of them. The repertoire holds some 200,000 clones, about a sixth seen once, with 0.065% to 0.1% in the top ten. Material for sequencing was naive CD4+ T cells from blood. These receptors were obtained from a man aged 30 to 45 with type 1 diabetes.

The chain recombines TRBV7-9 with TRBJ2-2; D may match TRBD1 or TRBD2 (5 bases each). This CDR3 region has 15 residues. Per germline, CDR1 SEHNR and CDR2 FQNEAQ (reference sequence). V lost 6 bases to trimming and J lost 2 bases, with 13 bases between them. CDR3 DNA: TGTGCCAGCAGACTTAGGGGAGTAAACACCGGGGAGCTGTTTTTT. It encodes CASRLRGVNTGELFF.

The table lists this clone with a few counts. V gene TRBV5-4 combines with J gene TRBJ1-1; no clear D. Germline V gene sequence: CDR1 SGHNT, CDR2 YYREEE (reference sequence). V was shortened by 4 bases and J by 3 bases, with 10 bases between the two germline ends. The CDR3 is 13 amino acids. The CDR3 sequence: CASSIDTYTEAFF. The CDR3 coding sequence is TGTGCCAGCAGCATTGACACCTACACTGAAGCTTTCTTT.

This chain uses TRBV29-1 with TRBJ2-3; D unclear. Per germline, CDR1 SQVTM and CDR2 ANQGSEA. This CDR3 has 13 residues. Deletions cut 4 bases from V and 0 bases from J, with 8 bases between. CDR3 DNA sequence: TGCAGCGTTGGGCAAACTAGCACAGATACGCAGTATTTT. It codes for CSVGQTSTDTQYF.

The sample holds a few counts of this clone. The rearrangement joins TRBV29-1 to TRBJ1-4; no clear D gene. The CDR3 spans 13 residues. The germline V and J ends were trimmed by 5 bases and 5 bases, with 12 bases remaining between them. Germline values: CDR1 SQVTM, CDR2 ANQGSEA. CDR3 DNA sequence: TGCAGCGTTTTCGCTTCAGAGAATGAAAAACTGTTTTTT. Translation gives CSVFASENEKLFF.

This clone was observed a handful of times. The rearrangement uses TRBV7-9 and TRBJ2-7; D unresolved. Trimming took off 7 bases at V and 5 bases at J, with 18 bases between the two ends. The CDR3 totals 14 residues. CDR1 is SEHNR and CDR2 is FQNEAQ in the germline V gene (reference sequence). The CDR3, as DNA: TGTGCCAGCATCCCGGCTGGGGTGGGAAACGAGCAGTACTTC. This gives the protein CASIPAGVGNEQYF.

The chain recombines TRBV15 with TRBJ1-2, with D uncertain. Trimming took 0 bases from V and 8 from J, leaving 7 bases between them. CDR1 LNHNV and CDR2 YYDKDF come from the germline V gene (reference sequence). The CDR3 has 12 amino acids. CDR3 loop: CATSRDDTGYTF. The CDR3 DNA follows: TGTGCCACCAGCAGAGATGATACGGGCTACACCTTC.

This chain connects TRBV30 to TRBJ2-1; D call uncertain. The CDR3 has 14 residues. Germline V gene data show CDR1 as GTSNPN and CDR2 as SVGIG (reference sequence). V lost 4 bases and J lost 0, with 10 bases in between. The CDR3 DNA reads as TGTGCCTGGACTCCACTGTCCTCCTACAATGAGCAGTTCTTC. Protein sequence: CAWTPLSSYNEQFF.

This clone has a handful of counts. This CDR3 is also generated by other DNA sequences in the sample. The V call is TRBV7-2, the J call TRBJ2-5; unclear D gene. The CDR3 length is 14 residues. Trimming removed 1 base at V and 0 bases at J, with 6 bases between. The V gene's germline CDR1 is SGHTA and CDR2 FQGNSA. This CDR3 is CASSLGLHQETQYF. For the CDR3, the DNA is TGTGCCAGCAGCTTAGGACTGCACCAAGAGACCCAGTACTTC.

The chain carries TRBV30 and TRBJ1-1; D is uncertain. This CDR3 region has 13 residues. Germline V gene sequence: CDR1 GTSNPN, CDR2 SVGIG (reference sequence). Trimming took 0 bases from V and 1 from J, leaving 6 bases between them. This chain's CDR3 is CAWSVSPNTEAFF. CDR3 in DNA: TGTGCCTGGAGTGTTTCACCGAACACTGAAGCTTTCTTT.

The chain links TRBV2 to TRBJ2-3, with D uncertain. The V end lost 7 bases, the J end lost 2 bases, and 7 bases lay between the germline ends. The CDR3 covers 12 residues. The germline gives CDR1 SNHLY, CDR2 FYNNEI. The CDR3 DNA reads TGTGCCAGCAAAGGCTTCACAGATACGCAGTATTTT. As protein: CASKGFTDTQYF.

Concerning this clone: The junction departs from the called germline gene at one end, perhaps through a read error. The CDR3 nucleotides read TGCGCCAGCAGCAAAGAAGAGGTAGGAACAGTTGGGGCCAACGTCCTGACTTTC. Residues: CASSKEEVGTVGANVLTF. The chain joins TRBV4-1 to TRBJ2-6, with D hard to call. Germline CDR1 MGHRA, CDR2 YSYEKL. The CDR3 totals 18 residues.

The chain's CDR3 is CASSRTSGSRETQYF. The CDR3 nucleotides are TGTGCCAGCAGTAGGACTAGCGGGAGTAGAGAGACCCAGTACTTC. This chain connects TRBV7-2 to TRBJ2-5, with 13 bases lining up with TRBD2. The CDR3 is made up of 15 amino acids. Germline CDR1 reads SGHTA; CDR2 reads FQGNSA. The V and J ends lost 6 bases and 4 bases, in that order; junction bases with no gene match: 5.

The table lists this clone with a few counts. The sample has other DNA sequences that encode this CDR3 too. In DNA, the CDR3 is TGTGCCAGCAGTCCATACAATGAGCAGTTCTTC. It yields the protein CASSPYNEQFF. The chain is built from TRBV2 and TRBJ2-1; D gene ambiguous. Per germline, CDR1 SNHLY and CDR2 FYNNEI. The CDR3 sequence is 11 residues long. V shed 5 bases and J shed 4 bases, with 3 bases lying between them. The full variable domain, in which reference TRBV2 and TRBJ2-1 provide the parts outside the CDR3, is EPEVTQTPSHQVTQMGQEVILRCVPISNHLYFYWYRQILGQKVEFLVSFYNNEISEKSEIFDDQFSVERPDGSNFTLKIRSTKLEDSAMYFCASSPYNEQFFGPGTRLTVL.

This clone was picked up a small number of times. CDR3 bases: TGTGCCAGCAGTGGCCAGGGGTCCTCATTAGATACGCAGTATTTT. Its protein product is CASSGQGSSLDTQYF. J is TRBJ2-3 and V is TRBV2; tentatively, D is TRBD1 (6 bases). This CDR3 region has 15 residues. The germline CDR1 and CDR2 sequences are SNHLY and FYNNEI. With 4 bases removed from V and 5 bases from J, the gap between germline ends came to 16 bases.

CDR3 region: CAWSRGGWGDTQYF. The CDR3 DNA reads TGTGCCTGGAGTCGAGGGGGATGGGGAGATACGCAGTATTTT. The chain couples TRBV30 to TRBJ2-3, with D tentatively TRBD1 (6 bases). Trimming removed 2 bases from V and 5 bases from J, with 14 bases in between. The germline V gene encodes CDR1 GTSNPN and CDR2 SVGIG (reference sequence). This CDR3 has 14 residues.

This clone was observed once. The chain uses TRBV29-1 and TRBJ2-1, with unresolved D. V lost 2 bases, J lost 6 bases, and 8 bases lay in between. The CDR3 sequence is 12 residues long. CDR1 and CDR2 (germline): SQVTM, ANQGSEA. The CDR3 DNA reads TGCAGCGTTGAAAGCCGACGCAATGAGCAGTTCTTC. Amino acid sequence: CSVESRRNEQFF.

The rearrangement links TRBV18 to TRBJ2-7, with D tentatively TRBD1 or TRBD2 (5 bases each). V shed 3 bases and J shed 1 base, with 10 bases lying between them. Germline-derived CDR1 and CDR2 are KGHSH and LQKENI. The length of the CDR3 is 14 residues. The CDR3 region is CASSPGTLSYEQYF. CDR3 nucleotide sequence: TGTGCCAGCTCACCCGGGACCTTATCCTACGAGCAGTACTTC.

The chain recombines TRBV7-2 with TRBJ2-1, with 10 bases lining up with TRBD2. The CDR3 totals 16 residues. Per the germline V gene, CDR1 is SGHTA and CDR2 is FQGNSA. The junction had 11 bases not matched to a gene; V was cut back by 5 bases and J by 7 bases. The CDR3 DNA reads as TGTGCCAGCAGCCGGGCCGGGCTAGCGGGAGAGAATGAGCAGTTCTTC. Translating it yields CASSRAGLAGENEQFF.

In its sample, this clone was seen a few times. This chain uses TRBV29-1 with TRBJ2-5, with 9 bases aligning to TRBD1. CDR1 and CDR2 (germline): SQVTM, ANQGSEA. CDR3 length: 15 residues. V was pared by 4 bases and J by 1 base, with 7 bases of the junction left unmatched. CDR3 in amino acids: CSVARGQGSQETQYF. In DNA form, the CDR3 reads TGCAGCGTTGCCCGGGGACAGGGAAGCCAAGAGACCCAGTACTTC. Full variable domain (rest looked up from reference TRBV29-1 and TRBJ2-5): SAVISQKPSRDICQRGTSLTIQCQVDSQVTMMFWYRQQPGQSLTLIATANQGSEATYESGFVIDKFPISRPNLTFSTLTVSNMSPEDSSIYLCSVARGQGSQETQYFGPGTRLLVL.

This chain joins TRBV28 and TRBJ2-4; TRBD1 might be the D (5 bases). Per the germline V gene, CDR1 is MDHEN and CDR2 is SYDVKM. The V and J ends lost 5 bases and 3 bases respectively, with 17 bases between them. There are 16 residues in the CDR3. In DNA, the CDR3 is TGTGCCAGCAGTCCCCCCCAGGGTCTGGGCAAAAACATTCAGTACTTC. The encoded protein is CASSPPQGLGKNIQYF.

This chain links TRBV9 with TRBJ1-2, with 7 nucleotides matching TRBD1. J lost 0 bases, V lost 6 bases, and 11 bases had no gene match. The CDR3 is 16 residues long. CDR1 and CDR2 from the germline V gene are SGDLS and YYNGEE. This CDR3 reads CASTRTGGSPNYGYTF. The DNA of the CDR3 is TGTGCCAGCACCCGGACAGGTGGTTCCCCTAACTATGGCTACACCTTC.

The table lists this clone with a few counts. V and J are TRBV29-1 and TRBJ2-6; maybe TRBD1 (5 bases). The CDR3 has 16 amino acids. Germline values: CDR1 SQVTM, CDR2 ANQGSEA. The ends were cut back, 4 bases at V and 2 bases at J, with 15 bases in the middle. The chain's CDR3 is CSVAAGSLPGANVLTF. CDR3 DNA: TGCAGCGTTGCAGCAGGGTCTCTACCTGGGGCCAACGTCCTGACTTTC.

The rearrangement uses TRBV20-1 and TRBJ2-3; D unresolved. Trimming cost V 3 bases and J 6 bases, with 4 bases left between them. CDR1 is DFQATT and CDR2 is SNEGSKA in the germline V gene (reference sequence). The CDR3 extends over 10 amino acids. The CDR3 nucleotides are TGCAGTGCTAGCGTCGATACGCAGTATTTT. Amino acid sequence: CSASVDTQYF.

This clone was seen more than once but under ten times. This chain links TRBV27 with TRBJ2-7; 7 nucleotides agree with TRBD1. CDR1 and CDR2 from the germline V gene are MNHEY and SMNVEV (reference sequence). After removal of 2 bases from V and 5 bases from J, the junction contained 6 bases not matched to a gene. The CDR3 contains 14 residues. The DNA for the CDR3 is TGTGCCAGCAGTTTAACCGACAGGGTCCACGAGCAGTACTTC. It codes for CASSLTDRVHEQYF.

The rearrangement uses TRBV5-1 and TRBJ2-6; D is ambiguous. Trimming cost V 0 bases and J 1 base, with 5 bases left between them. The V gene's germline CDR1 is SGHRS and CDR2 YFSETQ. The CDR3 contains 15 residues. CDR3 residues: CASSLVESGANVLTF. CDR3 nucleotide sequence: TGCGCCAGCAGCTTGGTGGAATCTGGGGCCAACGTCCTGACTTTC.

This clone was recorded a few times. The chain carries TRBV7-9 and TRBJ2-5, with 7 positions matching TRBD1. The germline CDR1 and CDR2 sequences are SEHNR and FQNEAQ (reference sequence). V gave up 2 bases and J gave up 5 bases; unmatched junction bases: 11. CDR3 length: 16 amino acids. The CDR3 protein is CASSLLGTALWETQYF. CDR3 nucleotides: TGTGCCAGCAGCTTATTAGGGACAGCACTTTGGGAGACCCAGTACTTC.

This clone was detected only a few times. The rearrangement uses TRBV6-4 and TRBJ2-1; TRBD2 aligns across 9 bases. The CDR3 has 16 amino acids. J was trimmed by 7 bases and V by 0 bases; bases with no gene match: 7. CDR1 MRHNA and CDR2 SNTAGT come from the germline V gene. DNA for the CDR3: TGTGCCAGCAGTGACTCTCGACTAGCGGAGACTAATGAGCAGTTCTTC. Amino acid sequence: CASSDSRLAETNEQFF.

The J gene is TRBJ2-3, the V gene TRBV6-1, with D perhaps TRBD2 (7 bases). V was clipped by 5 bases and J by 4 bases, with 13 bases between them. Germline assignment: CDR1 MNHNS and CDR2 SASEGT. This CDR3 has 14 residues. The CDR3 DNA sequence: TGTGCCAGCAGTTTAGGGGGGGGTTCAGATACGCAGTATTTT. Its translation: CASSLGGGSDTQYF.

Here the CDR3 DNA reads TGCGCCAGCAGCTTGGATGAGGCCAACGTCCTGACTTTC. The encoded protein is CASSLDEANVLTF. V gene TRBV5-1 combines with J gene TRBJ2-6; D is uncertain. The CDR3 has 13 residues. Looked up from germline, CDR1 is SGHRS and CDR2 is YFSETQ. Trimming left V 0 bases short and J 6 bases short, with 4 bases between.

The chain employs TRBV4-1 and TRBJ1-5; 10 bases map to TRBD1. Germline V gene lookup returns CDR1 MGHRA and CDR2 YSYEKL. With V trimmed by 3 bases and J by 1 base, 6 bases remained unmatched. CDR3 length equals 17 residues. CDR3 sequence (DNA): TGCGCCAGCAGCCATTCAGGGACAGGGGAGAGCAATCAGCCCCAGCATTTT. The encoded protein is CASSHSGTGESNQPQHF.